This T cell receptor (beta chain) was sequenced for a study of T cell responses to AZD1222 COVID-19 vaccine. Points from the study as a whole: Nearly half of spike-specific TCRs reportedly target variant regions that are unmutated in the B.1.351 and B.1.1.7 variants.

Libraries were prepared by immunoSEQ multiplex PCR; TCRdb keeps only in-frame clonotypes and omits some of them. The table includes approximately 200,000 clones, 90% to 95% detected once. The V and J ends lost 1 base and 6 bases respectively, with 4 bases between them. Germline assignment: CDR1 SGHVS and CDR2 FQNEAQ. This CDR3 has 12 amino acids. With regard to this clone: Its antigen remains unknown.

This sequence was found in an adult in good health. This rearrangement joins TRBV7-8 to TRBJ1-3; D not certain. Sequences were derived from peripheral blood, sampled on day 0 of AZD1222 vaccination. The CDR3 coding sequence is TGTGCCAGCAGCTTAGGGGAAAACACCATATATTTT. This encodes CASSLGENTIYF. Looking up the rest from reference TRBV7-8 and TRBJ1-3 gives the full variable domain: GAGVSQSPRYKVAKRGQDVALRCDPISGHVSLFWYQQALGQGPEFLTYFQNEAQLDKSGLPSDRFFAERPEGSVSTLKIQRTQQEDSAVYLCASSLGENTIYFGEGSWLTVV.